This entry lists 19 T cell receptor beta chains sequenced from one sample in a study of blood T cell repertoires in COVID-19. Libraries were prepared by immunoSEQ multiplex PCR; TCRdb keeps only in-frame clonotypes and omits some of them. Of over 60,000 clones listed, 84% are singletons. The sequenced sample was peripheral blood. The receptors originated from a human donor in a cohort sampled during active COVID-19.

The chain links TRBV4-2 to TRBJ1-2, with 10 bases matching TRBD1. CDR3 length: 13 amino acids. Looked up from germline, CDR1 is LGHNA and CDR2 is YNFKEQ. Losses at the gene ends were 5 bases for V and 7 bases for J; bases not matched to a gene: 4. The CDR3 protein is CASSYRQGAGYTF. CDR3 DNA: TGTGCCAGCAGCTACCGACAGGGGGCTGGCTACACCTTC.

This rearrangement joins TRBV28 to TRBJ1-5; 12 nucleotides align to TRBD1. V was clipped by 7 bases and J by 6 bases; unmatched bases: 7. CDR3 size: 15 residues. Per germline, CDR1 MDHEN and CDR2 SYDVKM. CDR3 coding DNA: TGTGCCAGCACCCAGGGACAGGGGGCATTTCAGCCCCAGCATTTT. Translation gives CASTQGQGAFQPQHF.

The chain has TRBV2 and TRBJ2-7; possible D gene TRBD2, 5 bases. The CDR3 has 14 residues. Germline-derived CDR1 and CDR2 are SNHLY and FYNNEI. The V gene lost 4 bases and the J gene lost 5 bases, with 15 bases spanning the gap. This CDR3 is CASSVSLVGNEQYF. The CDR3 DNA follows: TGTGCCAGCAGTGTGTCACTAGTGGGTAACGAGCAGTACTTC. Drawing the rest from reference TRBV2 and TRBJ2-7, the complete variable domain is EPEVTQTPSHQVTQMGQEVILRCVPISNHLYFYWYRQILGQKVEFLVSFYNNEISEKSEIFDDQFSVERPDGSNFTLKIRSTKLEDSAMYFCASSVSLVGNEQYFGPGTRLTVT.

The chain is built from TRBV27 and TRBJ1-3; maybe TRBD1 (6 bases). V lost 5 bases to trimming and J lost 4 bases, with 12 bases between them. The CDR3 covers 14 residues. Germline V gives CDR1 MNHEY, CDR2 SMNVEV (reference sequence). The CDR3 sequence: CASSATGTGNTIYF. The CDR3 DNA follows: TGTGCCAGCAGTGCCACAGGGACCGGAAACACCATATATTTT.

The chain recombines TRBV5-5 with TRBJ1-2, with a weak D call TRBD1 (5 bases). The V end was cut by 1 base, the J end by 3 bases, with 10 bases between. The germline V gene encodes CDR1 SGHKS and CDR2 YYEKEE (reference sequence). The CDR3 contains 14 residues. The CDR3 loop reads CASSLSSGDYGYTF. CDR3 nucleotides: TGTGCCAGCAGCTTGTCTTCGGGGGACTATGGCTACACCTTC.

This sequence joins TRBV29-1 and TRBJ2-7, with a tentative D call TRBD1 (6 bases). V lost 0 bases to trimming and J lost 5 bases, with 8 bases between them. The CDR3 is 12 residues long. Germline V gene sequence: CDR1 SQVTM, CDR2 ANQGSEA. The CDR3 loop reads CSVEDAGDEQYF. DNA for the CDR3: TGCAGCGTTGAAGATGCAGGGGACGAGCAGTACTTC.

About this clone: Other DNA sequences in the sample encode the same CDR3. CDR3 in DNA: TGCGCCAGCAGCCAAGTGGGGGGGATGGAGACCCAGTACTTC. This gives the protein CASSQVGGMETQYF. This sequence joins TRBV4-1 and TRBJ2-5, with 7 bases fitting TRBD2. CDR1 and CDR2 from the germline V gene are MGHRA and YSYEKL. V gave up 1 base and J gave up 5 bases; unmatched junction bases: 4. CDR3 length: 14 amino acids.

The rearrangement joins TRBV6-1 to TRBJ2-7; possibly TRBD2 for D (6 bases). The ends were cut back, 0 bases at V and 7 bases at J, with 13 bases in the middle. Germline CDR1 and CDR2: MNHNS and SASEGT. This CDR3 region has 14 residues. This CDR3 reads CASSEAPGVWEQYF. CDR3 DNA: TGTGCCAGCAGTGAAGCGCCGGGGGTATGGGAGCAGTACTTC.

V usage is TRBV18 and J usage is TRBJ2-1, with 10 bases aligning to TRBD1. Looked up from germline, CDR1 is KGHSH and CDR2 is LQKENI. J lost 7 bases, V lost 11 bases, and 8 bases had no gene match. The length of the CDR3 is 13 residues. The CDR3 sequence: CAAAGQGGNEQFF. The CDR3 bases are TGTGCCGCGGCCGGACAGGGGGGTAATGAGCAGTTCTTC.

The rearrangement links TRBV19 to TRBJ2-6; 14 bases fit TRBD2. The CDR3 contains 18 residues. In germline, CDR1 is LNHDA, CDR2 SQIVND (reference sequence). The CDR3 coding sequence is TGTGCATCTGGACTAGCGGGAGGCTTATCCTCCGGGGCCAACGTCCTGACTTTC. Protein sequence: CASGLAGGLSSGANVLTF.

CDR3 coding DNA: TGCAGTGCTAGTATGCCACAGGGGGATGGCTACACCTTC. Its protein product is CSASMPQGDGYTF. V usage is TRBV20-1 and J usage is TRBJ1-2; 8 bases agree with TRBD1. Germline CDR1 is DFQATT and CDR2 is SNEGSKA (reference sequence). This CDR3 contains 13 residues. V lost 3 bases and J lost 6; bases outside the gene matches: 6.

The gene calls are TRBV7-9 and TRBJ2-6; TRBD1 matches at 9 bases. The CDR3 has 19 amino acids. Per the germline V gene, CDR1 is SEHNR and CDR2 is FQNEAQ (reference sequence). J was trimmed by 1 base and V by 1 base; bases with no gene match: 8. The CDR3 coding sequence is TGTGCCAGCAGCTTAGAGACCGGGACAGGGTGGTCTGGGGCCAACGTCCTGACTTTC. It encodes CASSLETGTGWSGANVLTF.

The CDR3 protein is CASSQPQGESETQYF. The CDR3 DNA sequence: TGTGCCAGCAGCCAACCACAGGGGGAGTCCGAGACCCAGTACTTC. The V call is TRBV3-1 (or the pseudogene TRBV3-2), the J call TRBJ2-5, with TRBD1 matching over 8 bases. This CDR3 contains 15 residues. J was trimmed by 5 bases and V by 2 bases; bases with no gene match: 7. The germline gives CDR1 LGHDT, CDR2 YNNKEL (reference sequence).

J is TRBJ1-2 and V is TRBV30; D is unclear. Germline V lookup: CDR1 GTSNPN, CDR2 SVGIG (reference sequence). V was shortened by 5 bases and J by 3 bases, with 10 bases between the two germline ends. The CDR3 is 12 amino acids. CDR3 DNA: TGTGCCTGGCTCGGTTTGGACTATGGCTACACCTTC. It translates to CAWLGLDYGYTF.

The gene calls are TRBV5-1 and TRBJ2-1; 7 bases line up with TRBD2. CDR3 length equals 15 residues. From germline, CDR1 is SGHRS and CDR2 YFSETQ. V trimming: 0 bases; J trimming: 9 bases; junction bases outside the gene matches: 9. CDR3 amino acids: CASSLGISGSAEQFF. The CDR3 DNA reads as TGCGCCAGCAGCTTGGGGATTAGCGGGTCGGCTGAGCAGTTCTTC.

This chain joins TRBV19 and TRBJ2-2; the D is unclear. Germline CDR1 is LNHDA and CDR2 is SQIVND (reference sequence). This CDR3 has 16 residues. V was cut by 6 bases and J by 5 bases, with 19 bases left in between. CDR3 amino acids: CASSANYRDGTGELFF. CDR3 DNA: TGTGCCAGTAGCGCCAACTACCGCGACGGTACCGGGGAGCTGTTTTTT.

The J gene is TRBJ1-3, the V gene TRBV4-2; weak D call: TRBD1 (6 bases). Germline-derived CDR1 and CDR2 are LGHNA and YNFKEQ. V was trimmed by 0 bases and J by 0 bases, leaving 12 bases between them. The CDR3 is 17 residues long. The CDR3 coding sequence is TGTGCCAGCAGCCAAGATTTGGGGGCCTCCTCTGGAAACACCATATATTTT. Its translation is CASSQDLGASSGNTIYF.

The chain couples TRBV2 to TRBJ2-7, with 10 bases that match TRBD1. Germline CDR1 and CDR2: SNHLY and FYNNEI. Trimming took 8 bases from V and 2 from J; bases not matched to a gene: 3. The CDR3 length is 13 residues. CDR3 protein: CASAGQGAYEQYF. DNA of the CDR3: TGTGCCAGCGCCGGACAGGGGGCCTACGAGCAGTACTTC.

The chain joins TRBV9 to TRBJ2-7, with a possible D match to TRBD1 (6 bases). V gave up 2 bases and J gave up 3 bases, with 9 bases separating them. The germline gives CDR1 SGDLS, CDR2 YYNGEE. The CDR3 has 13 residues. Written as DNA, the CDR3 is TGTGCCAGCAGCGTCCGGGACAACTACGAGCAGTACTTC. This gives the protein CASSVRDNYEQYF.